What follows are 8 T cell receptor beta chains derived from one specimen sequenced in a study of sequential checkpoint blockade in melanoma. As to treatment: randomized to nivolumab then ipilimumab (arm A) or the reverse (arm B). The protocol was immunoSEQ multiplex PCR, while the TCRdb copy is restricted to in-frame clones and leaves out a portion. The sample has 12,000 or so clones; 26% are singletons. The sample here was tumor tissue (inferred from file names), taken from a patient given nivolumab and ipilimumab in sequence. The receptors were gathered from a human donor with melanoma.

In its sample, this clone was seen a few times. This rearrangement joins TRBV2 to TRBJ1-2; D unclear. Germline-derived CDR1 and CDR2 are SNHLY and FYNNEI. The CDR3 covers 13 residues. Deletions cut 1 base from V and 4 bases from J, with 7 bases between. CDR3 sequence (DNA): TGTGCCAGCAGTGAAGGGGGAAGCTATGGCTACACCTTC. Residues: CASSEGGSYGYTF. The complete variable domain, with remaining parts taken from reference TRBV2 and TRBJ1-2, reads EPEVTQTPSHQVTQMGQEVILRCVPISNHLYFYWYRQILGQKVEFLVSFYNNEISEKSEIFDDQFSVERPDGSNFTLKIRSTKLEDSAMYFCASSEGGSYGYTFGSGTRLTVV.

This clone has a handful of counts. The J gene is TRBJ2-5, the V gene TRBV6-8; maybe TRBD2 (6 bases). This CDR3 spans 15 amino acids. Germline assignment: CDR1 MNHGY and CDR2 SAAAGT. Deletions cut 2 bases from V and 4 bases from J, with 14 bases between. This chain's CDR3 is CASSYGAGRSETQYF. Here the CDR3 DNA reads TGTGCCAGCAGTTACGGTGCGGGACGGTCAGAGACCCAGTACTTC.

Here the CDR3 DNA reads TGTGCCAGTAGTGCACCGGGACTACAAGAGACCCAGTACTTC. It translates to CASSAPGLQETQYF. The rearrangement uses TRBV19 and TRBJ2-5; 7 bases agree with TRBD2. The CDR3 contains 14 residues. V lost 5 bases and J lost 2; bases outside the gene matches: 5. Germline V lookup: CDR1 LNHDA, CDR2 SQIVND (reference sequence).

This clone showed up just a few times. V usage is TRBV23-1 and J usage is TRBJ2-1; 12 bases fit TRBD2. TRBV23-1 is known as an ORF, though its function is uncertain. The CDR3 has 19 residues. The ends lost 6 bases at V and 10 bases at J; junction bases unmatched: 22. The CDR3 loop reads CASSQDMGPLAGGVQEQFF. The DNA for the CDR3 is TGCGCCAGCAGCCAAGATATGGGGCCACTAGCGGGGGGAGTTCAGGAGCAGTTCTTC.

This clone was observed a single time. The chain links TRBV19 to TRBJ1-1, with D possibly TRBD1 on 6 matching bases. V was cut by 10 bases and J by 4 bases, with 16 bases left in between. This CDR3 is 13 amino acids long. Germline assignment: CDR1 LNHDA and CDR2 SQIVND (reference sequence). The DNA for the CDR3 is TGTGCCACTTGGGGGGGCGTAGGCACTGAAGCTTTCTTT. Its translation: CATWGGVGTEAFF.

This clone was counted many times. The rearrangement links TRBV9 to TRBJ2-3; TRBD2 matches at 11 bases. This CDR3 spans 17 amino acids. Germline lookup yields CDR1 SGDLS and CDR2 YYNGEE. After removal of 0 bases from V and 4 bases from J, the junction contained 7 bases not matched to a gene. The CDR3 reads CASSVDSGGALADTQYF. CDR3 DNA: TGTGCCAGCAGCGTAGATAGCGGGGGGGCCTTAGCAGATACGCAGTATTTT.

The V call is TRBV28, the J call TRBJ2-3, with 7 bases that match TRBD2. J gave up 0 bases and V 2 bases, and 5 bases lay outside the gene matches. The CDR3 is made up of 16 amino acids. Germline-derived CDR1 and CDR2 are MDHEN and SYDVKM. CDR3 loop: CASSLNWRGSTDTQYF. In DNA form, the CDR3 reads TGTGCCAGCAGTTTAAATTGGCGGGGGAGCACAGATACGCAGTATTTT.

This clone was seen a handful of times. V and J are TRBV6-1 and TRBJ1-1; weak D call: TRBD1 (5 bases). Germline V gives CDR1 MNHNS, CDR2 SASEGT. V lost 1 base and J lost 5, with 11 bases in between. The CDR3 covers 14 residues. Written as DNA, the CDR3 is TGTGCCAGCAGTGAAGGGGGCCGGACGACTGAAGCTTTCTTT. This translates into CASSEGGRTTEAFF.